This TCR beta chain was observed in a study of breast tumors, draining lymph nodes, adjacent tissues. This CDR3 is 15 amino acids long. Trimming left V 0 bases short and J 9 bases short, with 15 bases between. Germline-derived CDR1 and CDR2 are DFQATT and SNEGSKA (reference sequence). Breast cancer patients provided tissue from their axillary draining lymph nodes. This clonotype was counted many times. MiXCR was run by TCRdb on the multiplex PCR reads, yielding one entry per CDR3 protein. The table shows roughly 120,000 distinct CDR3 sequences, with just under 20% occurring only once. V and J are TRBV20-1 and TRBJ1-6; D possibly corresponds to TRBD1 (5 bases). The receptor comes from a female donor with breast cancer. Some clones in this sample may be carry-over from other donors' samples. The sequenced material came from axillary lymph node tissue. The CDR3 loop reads CSAREVTATGSPLHF. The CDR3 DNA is TGCAGTGCTAGAGAAGTGACCGCTACAGGTTCACCCCTCCACTTT.